This entry lists 25 T cell receptor beta chains sequenced from one sample in a study of T cell responses to AZD1222 COVID-19 vaccine. This table comes from immunoSEQ multiplex PCR, and its TCRdb copy is limited to in-frame clones, with some not included. The profile covers 100,000 to 150,000 clones, with over 75% appearing a single time and 8.5% to 10% taken by the ten largest. The sample here was peripheral blood, taken on day 0 of AZD1222 vaccination. The receptors here all came from an adult in good health.

V gene TRBV2 combines with J gene TRBJ2-1; a possible D gene is TRBD2 (6 bases). V lost 4 bases to trimming and J lost 6 bases, with 16 bases between them. The CDR3 is 15 amino acids. CDR1 and CDR2 from the germline V gene are SNHLY and FYNNEI. Written as DNA, the CDR3 is TGTGCCAGCAGTGTAACTAGCAGGGAATCCAATGAGCAGTTCTTC. As protein: CASSVTSRESNEQFF.

The chain carries TRBV3-1 (or the pseudogene TRBV3-2) and TRBJ2-1, with TRBD2 matching 13 bases. In germline, CDR1 is LGHDT, CDR2 YNNKEL (reference sequence). Losses at the gene ends were 4 bases for V and 9 bases for J; bases not matched to a gene: 6. This CDR3 is 15 amino acids long. The CDR3 loop reads CASSPTSGGAFEQFF. In DNA, the CDR3 is TGTGCCAGCAGCCCCACTAGCGGGGGGGCATTTGAGCAGTTCTTC.

The CDR3 sequence: CASSQDSQNSPLHF. The CDR3 nucleotides are TGCGCCAGCAGCCAAGATTCGCAGAATTCACCCCTCCACTTT. J is TRBJ1-6 and V is TRBV4-3; D is uncertain. V lost 0 bases and J 7 bases, leaving 7 bases between the germline ends. Germline assignment: CDR1 LGHNA and CDR2 YSLEER. The CDR3 runs 14 residues.

The V call is TRBV25-1, the J call TRBJ2-7; 9 nucleotides line up with TRBD2. The CDR3 covers 15 residues. The ends lost 0 bases at V and 2 bases at J; junction bases unmatched: 2. Germline V gene lookup returns CDR1 MGHDK and CDR2 SYGVNS. CDR3 sequence (DNA): TGTGCCAGCAGTGAATATGGCGGGGGGGCCTACGAGCAGTACTTC. Translation: CASSEYGGGAYEQYF.

This rearrangement joins TRBV7-9 to TRBJ1-6; D unresolved. This CDR3 contains 12 residues. V was trimmed by 3 bases and J by 7 bases, leaving 4 bases between them. Germline assignment: CDR1 SEHNR and CDR2 FQNEAQ (reference sequence). The CDR3 sequence is CASSFGNSPLHF. CDR3 coding DNA: TGTGCCAGCAGCTTTGGGAATTCACCCCTCCACTTT. Variable domain in full (rest from reference TRBV7-9 and TRBJ1-6): DTGVSQNPRHKITKRGQNVTFRCDPISEHNRLYWYRQTLGQGPEFLTYFQNEAQLEKSRLLSDRFSAERPKGSFSTLEIQRTEQGDSAMYLCASSFGNSPLHFGNGTRLTVT.

The CDR3 DNA is TGCGCCAGCAGCTACCGGGACCGACTCAATGAGCAGTTCTTC. It specifies CASSYRDRLNEQFF. The V gene is TRBV4-1, the J gene TRBJ2-1; D possibly matches TRBD1 or TRBD2 (5 bases each). The CDR3 spans 14 residues. Trimming took 5 bases from V and 6 from J, leaving 14 bases between them. CDR1 is MGHRA, CDR2 YSYEKL, per germline.

The sample holds a few counts of this clone. The chain carries TRBV6-5 and TRBJ2-7; D perhaps matches TRBD2 (6 bases). Germline V gene sequence: CDR1 MNHEY, CDR2 SVGAGI. This CDR3 region has 15 residues. V was trimmed by 0 bases and J by 2 bases, leaving 11 bases between them. In DNA form, the CDR3 reads TGTGCCAGCAGTTACTCTCTCGGGGGACCCTACGAGCAGTACTTC. Protein product: CASSYSLGGPYEQYF.

This clone was counted only a few times. The chain links TRBV12-3 or TRBV12-4 to TRBJ1-5; weak D call: TRBD1 (5 bases). With 7 bases removed from V and 6 bases from J, the gap between germline ends came to 13 bases. This CDR3 comprises 13 residues. The CDR3 protein is CASKDKNGQPQHF. CDR3 sequence (DNA): TGTGCCAGCAAGGACAAGAACGGTCAGCCCCAGCATTTT.

The CDR3, as DNA: TGTGCCAGCAGCTATGGTAGAAGGGGCAGGAATGAGCAGTTCTTC. Translated, it gives CASSYGRRGRNEQFF. The chain is built from TRBV11-3 and TRBJ2-1, with D possibly matching TRBD1 (5 bases). Trimming took off 4 bases at V and 7 bases at J, with 17 bases between the two ends. CDR1 is SGHNT and CDR2 is YENEEA in the germline V gene. The CDR3 runs to 15 residues.

This chain connects TRBV5-4 to TRBJ2-7; 10 nucleotides line up with TRBD1. Germline V lookup: CDR1 SGHNT, CDR2 YYREEE (reference sequence). Unmatched junction bases numbered 18, after V lost 4 bases and J lost 5 bases. This CDR3 comprises 18 residues. The CDR3 DNA reads TGTGCCAGCAGCCCCGGCCCGGGATCGGGACAGGGGAATAACGAGCAGTACTTC. Translating gives CASSPGPGSGQGNNEQYF. Looking up the rest from reference TRBV5-4 and TRBJ2-7 gives the full variable domain: ETGVTQSPTHLIKTRGQQVTLRCSSQSGHNTVSWYQQALGQGPQFIFQYYREEENGRGNFPPRFSGLQFPNYSSELNVNALELDDSALYLCASSPGPGSGQGNNEQYFGPGTRLTVT.

The chain employs TRBV18 and TRBJ2-7, with 9 bases identical to TRBD1. Germline V CDR1 and CDR2: KGHSH, LQKENI. V shed 3 bases and J 7 bases; nucleotides not matched to a gene: 7. The CDR3 has 14 amino acids. The CDR3 is CASSPGQGLGEQYF. The CDR3 coding sequence is TGTGCCAGCTCACCCGGACAGGGGTTGGGTGAGCAGTACTTC.

This clone was seen more than once but under ten times. V usage is TRBV13 and J usage is TRBJ1-1, with a tentative D call TRBD1 (6 bases). The CDR3 extends over 15 amino acids. Per germline, CDR1 PRHDT and CDR2 FYEKMQ (reference sequence). V was trimmed by 6 bases and J by 2 bases, leaving 16 bases between them. This chain's CDR3 is CASSHLGARNTEAFF. CDR3 sequence (DNA): TGTGCCAGCAGTCACCTGGGGGCTAGAAACACTGAAGCTTTCTTT.

V is TRBV7-6 and J is TRBJ1-3; D unclear. V lost 1 base and J lost 0, with 7 bases in between. CDR3 length: 15 amino acids. CDR1 SGHVS and CDR2 FNYEAQ come from the germline V gene. CDR3 bases: TGTGCCAGCAGCTTAGGACGGTCCTCTGGAAACACCATATATTTT. Translated: CASSLGRSSGNTIYF. The full variable domain, its missing parts supplied by reference TRBV7-6 and TRBJ1-3, is GAGVSQSPRYKVTKRGQDVALRCDPISGHVSLYWYRQALGQGPEFLTYFNYEAQQDKSGLPNDRFSAERPEGSISTLTIQRTEQRDSAMYRCASSLGRSSGNTIYFGEGSWLTVV.

The chain recombines TRBV27 with TRBJ2-7; TRBD1 agrees at 9 bases. The ends lost 0 bases at V and 7 bases at J; junction bases unmatched: 4. CDR1 and CDR2 (germline): MNHEY, SMNVEV (reference sequence). The CDR3 is 14 amino acids. The CDR3 spells CASSLSWGQGEQYF. The CDR3, as DNA: TGTGCCAGCAGTTTATCGTGGGGACAGGGAGAGCAGTACTTC.

V is TRBV15 and J is TRBJ1-4; no clear D gene. The length of the CDR3 is 15 residues. CDR1 LNHNV and CDR2 YYDKDF come from the germline V gene (reference sequence). V gave up 0 bases and J gave up 5 bases, with 10 bases separating them. The CDR3 nucleotides are TGTGCCACCAGCAGAGAGACTTCCGGAAATGAAAAACTGTTTTTT. Its translation: CATSRETSGNEKLFF.

The count of this clone is one. The chain combines TRBV7-9 with TRBJ1-1, with 7 bases aligning to TRBD1. The CDR3 runs to 15 residues. Germline loops: CDR1 SEHNR, CDR2 FQNEAQ (reference sequence). The junction had 5 bases not matched to a gene; V was cut back by 4 bases and J by 0 bases. The CDR3 reads CASSSRDSLNTEAFF. Written as DNA, the CDR3 is TGTGCCAGCAGCTCCCGGGACAGCTTGAACACTGAAGCTTTCTTT. Full variable domain (remainder filled in from reference TRBV7-9 and TRBJ1-1): DTGVSQNPRHKITKRGQNVTFRCDPISEHNRLYWYRQTLGQGPEFLTYFQNEAQLEKSRLLSDRFSAERPKGSFSTLEIQRTEQGDSAMYLCASSSRDSLNTEAFFGQGTRLTVV.

This chain links TRBV5-1 with TRBJ2-2; 9 positions match TRBD1. The CDR3 runs to 17 residues. V lost 3 bases, J lost 3 bases, and 9 bases stayed unmatched. CDR1 and CDR2 (germline): SGHRS, YFSETQ. This CDR3 is CASSSGPGQGDTGELFF. In DNA, the CDR3 is TGCGCCAGCAGCTCTGGTCCGGGACAGGGCGACACCGGGGAGCTGTTTTTT.

J is TRBJ2-7 and V is TRBV7-2; D not resolved. This CDR3 has 13 amino acids. V lost 2 bases to trimming and J lost 2 bases, with 7 bases between them. Per germline, CDR1 SGHTA and CDR2 FQGNSA. CDR3 residues: CASSLIMPYEQYF. The CDR3 nucleotides read TGTGCCAGCAGCTTAATTATGCCCTACGAGCAGTACTTC.

The chain recombines TRBV6-4 with TRBJ2-1, with 8 positions matching TRBD1. The CDR3 consists of 14 residues. V lost 5 bases and J lost 6; bases outside the gene matches: 6. Germline CDR1 and CDR2: MRHNA and SNTAGT. This CDR3 is CASSLGTGPNEQFF. The CDR3 nucleotides are TGTGCCAGCAGTCTTGGGACAGGTCCCAATGAGCAGTTCTTC.

The chain combines TRBV7-6 with TRBJ2-7; possibly TRBD2 for D (7 bases). Germline loops: CDR1 SGHVS, CDR2 FNYEAQ. V was trimmed by 5 bases and J by 2 bases, leaving 28 bases between them. The CDR3 is 19 amino acids. The CDR3 DNA follows: TGTGCCAGCAGCCCCCTTCGGGGGGCGGCGGGGGAGGTCCCCTACGAGCAGTACTTC. Residues: CASSPLRGAAGEVPYEQYF.

The rearrangement uses TRBV9 and TRBJ2-1; TRBD2 agrees at 10 bases. With 3 bases clipped from V and 6 bases from J, the junction kept 6 bases outside the gene matches. The CDR3 covers 15 residues. The germline CDR1 and CDR2 sequences are SGDLS and YYNGEE. CDR3 bases: TGTGCCAGCAGCGCGCTAGCGGGAGTATCCAATGAGCAGTTCTTC. This gives the protein CASSALAGVSNEQFF.

The chain combines TRBV6-5 with TRBJ1-5, with TRBD1 as a possible D gene (5 bases). This CDR3 spans 15 amino acids. Trimming cost V 7 bases and J 2 bases, with 15 bases left between them. Germline V gives CDR1 MNHEY, CDR2 SVGAGI. For the CDR3, the DNA is TGTGCCAGCACCGGAGACAGCCAAGGCAATCAGCCCCAGCATTTT. Its translation: CASTGDSQGNQPQHF.

The chain links TRBV7-6 to TRBJ1-4; a possible D gene is TRBD1 (5 bases). The CDR3 spans 14 residues. Germline V gene data show CDR1 as SGHVS and CDR2 as FNYEAQ. The V end lost 5 bases, the J end lost 4 bases, and 11 bases lay between the germline ends. The CDR3 loop is CASSPNDSNEKLFF. CDR3 bases: TGTGCCAGCAGCCCCAACGACAGTAATGAAAAACTGTTTTTT.

This clone was detected ten times or more. V gene TRBV6-1 combines with J gene TRBJ2-3, with D uncertain. Trimming removed 1 base at V and 2 bases at J, with 7 bases between. This CDR3 spans 14 amino acids. Germline assignment: CDR1 MNHNS and CDR2 SASEGT. The CDR3 reads CASSEGTITDTQYF. CDR3 coding DNA: TGTGCCAGCAGTGAAGGGACCATCACAGATACGCAGTATTTT.

The chain has TRBV4-3 and TRBJ2-3; TRBD1 is a possible D gene (5 bases). Germline CDR1 and CDR2: LGHNA and YSLEER. CDR3 length: 16 residues. Trimming pared 0 bases from V and 2 bases from J, leaving 12 bases between. The CDR3 loop reads CASSQDGASPTDTQYF. The CDR3 DNA reads as TGCGCCAGCAGCCAAGATGGGGCTAGTCCCACAGATACGCAGTATTTT.